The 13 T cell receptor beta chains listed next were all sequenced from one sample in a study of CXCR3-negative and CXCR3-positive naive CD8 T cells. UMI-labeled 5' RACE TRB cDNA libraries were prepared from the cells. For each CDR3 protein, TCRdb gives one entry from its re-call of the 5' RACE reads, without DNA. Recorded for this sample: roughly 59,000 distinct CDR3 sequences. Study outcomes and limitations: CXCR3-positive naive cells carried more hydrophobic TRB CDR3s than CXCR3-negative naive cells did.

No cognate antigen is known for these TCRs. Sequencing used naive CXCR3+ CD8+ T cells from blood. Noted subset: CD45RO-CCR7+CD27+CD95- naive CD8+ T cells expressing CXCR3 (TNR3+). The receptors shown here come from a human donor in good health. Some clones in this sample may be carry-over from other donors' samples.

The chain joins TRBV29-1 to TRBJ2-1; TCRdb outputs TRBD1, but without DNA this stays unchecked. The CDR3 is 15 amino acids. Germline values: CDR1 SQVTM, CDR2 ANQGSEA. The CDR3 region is CSVHGTGGANNEQFF.

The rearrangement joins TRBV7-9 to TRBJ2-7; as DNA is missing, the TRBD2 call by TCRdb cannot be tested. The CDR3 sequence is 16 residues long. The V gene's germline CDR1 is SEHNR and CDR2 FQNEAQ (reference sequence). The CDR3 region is CASSPRRAGGVYEQYF.

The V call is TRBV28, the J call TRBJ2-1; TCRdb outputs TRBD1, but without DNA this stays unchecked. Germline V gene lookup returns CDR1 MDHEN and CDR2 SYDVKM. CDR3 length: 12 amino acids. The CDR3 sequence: CASGGRAYEQFF.

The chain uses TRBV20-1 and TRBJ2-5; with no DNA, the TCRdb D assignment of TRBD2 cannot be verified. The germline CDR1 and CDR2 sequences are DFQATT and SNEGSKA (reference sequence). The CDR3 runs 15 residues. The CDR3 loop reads CSARGTSGPQETQYF.

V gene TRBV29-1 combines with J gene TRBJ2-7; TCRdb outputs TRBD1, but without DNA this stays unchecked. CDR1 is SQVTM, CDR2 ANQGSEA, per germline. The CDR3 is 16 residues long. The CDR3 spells CSVKGGGDATFYEQYF.

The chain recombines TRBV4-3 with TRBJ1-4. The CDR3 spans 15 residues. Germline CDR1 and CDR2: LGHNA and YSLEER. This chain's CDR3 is CASSQDGSRGEKLFF.

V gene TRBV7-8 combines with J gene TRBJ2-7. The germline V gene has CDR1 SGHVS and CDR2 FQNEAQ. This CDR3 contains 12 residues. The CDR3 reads CASSLRTYEQYF.

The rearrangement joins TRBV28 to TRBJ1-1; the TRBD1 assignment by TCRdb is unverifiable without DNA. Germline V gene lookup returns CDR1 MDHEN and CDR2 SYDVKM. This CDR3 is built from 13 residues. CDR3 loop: CAALTGVNTEAFF.

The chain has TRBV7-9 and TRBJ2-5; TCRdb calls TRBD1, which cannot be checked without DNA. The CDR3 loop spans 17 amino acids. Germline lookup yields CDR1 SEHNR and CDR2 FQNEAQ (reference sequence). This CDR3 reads CASSLIGAGEYQETQYF. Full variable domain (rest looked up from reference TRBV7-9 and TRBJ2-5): DTGVSQNPRHKITKRGQNVTFRCDPISEHNRLYWYRQTLGQGPEFLTYFQNEAQLEKSRLLSDRFSAERPKGSFSTLEIQRTEQGDSAMYLCASSLIGAGEYQETQYFGPGTRLLVL.

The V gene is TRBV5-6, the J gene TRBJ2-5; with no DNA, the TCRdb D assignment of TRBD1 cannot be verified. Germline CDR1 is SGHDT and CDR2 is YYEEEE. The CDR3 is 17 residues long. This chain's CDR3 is CASSSEAGTGLGETQYF.

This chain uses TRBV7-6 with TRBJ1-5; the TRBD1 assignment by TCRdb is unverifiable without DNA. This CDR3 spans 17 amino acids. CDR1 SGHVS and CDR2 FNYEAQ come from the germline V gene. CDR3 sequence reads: CASSLAPGGYSNQPQHF.

CDR3: CASSFEHSENYEQYF. V gene TRBV7-9 combines with J gene TRBJ2-7. CDR3 length equals 15 residues. Looked up from germline, CDR1 is SEHNR and CDR2 is FQNEAQ (reference sequence).

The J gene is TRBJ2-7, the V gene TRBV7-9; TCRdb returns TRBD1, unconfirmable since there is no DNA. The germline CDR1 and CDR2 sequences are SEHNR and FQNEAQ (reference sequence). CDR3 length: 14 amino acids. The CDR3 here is CASSSRDRSYEQYF.